What follows is one T cell receptor (beta chain) and its context. Criteria for exclusion of patients were uncontrolled infection, other autoimmune disease, pregnancy or lactation. Amplification yielded TCR beta CDR3 regions, with RNA transcripts as the source. HTBI primers were employed in a first-round RT-PCR of the TCR CDR3. One entry per CDR3 protein results from TCRdb running MiXCR on the multiplex PCR reads. The table lists around 720,000 distinct CDR3 sequences, approximately 36% of them singletons. The source of the sample is a study of T cells in Graves' hyperthyroidism and ophthalmopathy. Germline V gene sequence: CDR1 MNHEY, CDR2 SVGEGT. This CDR3 comprises 11 residues. Trimming removed 0 bases at V and 10 bases at J, with 6 bases between.

The specimen sequenced was blood. The sequence derives from a woman between 40 and 50 years old with Graves' hyperthyroidism. The chain is built from TRBV6-2 or TRBV6-3 and TRBJ1-1, with D maybe TRBD1 (5 bases). The CDR3, as DNA: TGTGCCAGCAGTTACTCGAGGGGAGCTTTCTTT. The encoded protein is CASSYSRGAFF.